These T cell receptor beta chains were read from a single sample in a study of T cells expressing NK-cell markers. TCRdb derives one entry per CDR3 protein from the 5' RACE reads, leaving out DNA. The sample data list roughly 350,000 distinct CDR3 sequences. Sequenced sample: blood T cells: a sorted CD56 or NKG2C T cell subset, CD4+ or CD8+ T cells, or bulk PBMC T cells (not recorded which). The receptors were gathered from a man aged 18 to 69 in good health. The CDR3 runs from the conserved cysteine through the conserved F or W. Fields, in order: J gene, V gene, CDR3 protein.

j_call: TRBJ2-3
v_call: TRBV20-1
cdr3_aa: CSARAGGLAAKDTQYF

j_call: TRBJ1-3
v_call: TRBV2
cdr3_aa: CASSGYRGRNTIYF

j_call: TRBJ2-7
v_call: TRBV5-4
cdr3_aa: CASSQPGQGVYEQYF

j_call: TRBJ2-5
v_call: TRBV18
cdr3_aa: CASSGQEPQETQYF

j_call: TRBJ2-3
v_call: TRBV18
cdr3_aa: CASSAQVGLDTQYF

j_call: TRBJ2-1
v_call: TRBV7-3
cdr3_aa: CASSWQPGVTYNEQFF

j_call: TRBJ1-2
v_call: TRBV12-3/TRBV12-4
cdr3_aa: CASSFIGGQGYTF

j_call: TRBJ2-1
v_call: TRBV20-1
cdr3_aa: CSATLLAGDSYNEQFF

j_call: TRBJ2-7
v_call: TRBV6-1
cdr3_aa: CASRVQGRRSEQYF

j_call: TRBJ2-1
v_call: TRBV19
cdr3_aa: CASSPRTVNEQFF

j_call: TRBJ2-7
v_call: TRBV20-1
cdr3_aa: CSAHPTGANEQYF

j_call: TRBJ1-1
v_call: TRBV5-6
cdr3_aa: CASSLLQIRGTEAFF

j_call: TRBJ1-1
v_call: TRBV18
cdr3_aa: CASSPGTTGRQAFF

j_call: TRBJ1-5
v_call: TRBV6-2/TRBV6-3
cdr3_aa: CASSYHPGKGNNQPQHF

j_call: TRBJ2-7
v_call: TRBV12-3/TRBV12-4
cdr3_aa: CASSLVQGSHEQYF

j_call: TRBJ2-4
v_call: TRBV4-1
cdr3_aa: CASSQGTAVIQYF

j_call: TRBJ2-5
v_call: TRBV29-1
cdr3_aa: CSVRTSHGATQYF

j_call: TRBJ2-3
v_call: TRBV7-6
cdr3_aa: CASSLEAPGTSGGDTQYF

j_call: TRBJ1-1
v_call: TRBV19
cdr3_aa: CASGQVGRFNTEAFF

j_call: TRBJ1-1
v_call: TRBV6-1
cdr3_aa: CASSSITGNTEAFF

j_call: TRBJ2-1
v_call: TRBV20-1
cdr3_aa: CSAEGQINEQFF

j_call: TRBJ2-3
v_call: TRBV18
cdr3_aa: CASSPRQGNQDTQYF

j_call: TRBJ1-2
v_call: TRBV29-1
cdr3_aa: CSVQKRVYGYTF

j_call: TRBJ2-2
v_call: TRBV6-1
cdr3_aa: CASRGPSGRANTGELFF

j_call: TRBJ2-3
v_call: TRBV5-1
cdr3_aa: CASSFEGLHLDTQYF

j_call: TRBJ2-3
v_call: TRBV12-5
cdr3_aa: CASGLVLGRTDTQYF

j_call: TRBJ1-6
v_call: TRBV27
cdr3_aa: CASSFLNGDRNSPLHF

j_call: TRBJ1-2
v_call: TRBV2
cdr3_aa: CASSGLQSLEGYTF

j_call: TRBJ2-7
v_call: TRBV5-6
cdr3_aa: CASSRRLGGSSYEQYF

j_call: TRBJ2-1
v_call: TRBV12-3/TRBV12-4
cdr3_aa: CASTATSGGAIEQFF

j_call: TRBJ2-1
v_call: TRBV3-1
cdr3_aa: CASSQVNADNEQFF

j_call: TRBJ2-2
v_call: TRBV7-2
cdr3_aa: CASSLSLFGGVNTGELFF

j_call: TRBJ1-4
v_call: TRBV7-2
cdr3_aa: CASSPTSRLASKEKLFF

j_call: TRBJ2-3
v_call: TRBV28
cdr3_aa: CASREHKPGQGEDTQYF

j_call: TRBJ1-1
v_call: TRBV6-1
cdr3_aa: CASSLRGGVGTEAFF

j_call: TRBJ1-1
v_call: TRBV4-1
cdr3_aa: CASSQGGGRGETEAFF

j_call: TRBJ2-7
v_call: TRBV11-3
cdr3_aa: CASSLEAGSEQYF

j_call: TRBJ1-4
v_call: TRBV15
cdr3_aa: CATSRDMPGLNEKLFF

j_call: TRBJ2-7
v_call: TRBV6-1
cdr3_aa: CASTRRSQGDYEQYF